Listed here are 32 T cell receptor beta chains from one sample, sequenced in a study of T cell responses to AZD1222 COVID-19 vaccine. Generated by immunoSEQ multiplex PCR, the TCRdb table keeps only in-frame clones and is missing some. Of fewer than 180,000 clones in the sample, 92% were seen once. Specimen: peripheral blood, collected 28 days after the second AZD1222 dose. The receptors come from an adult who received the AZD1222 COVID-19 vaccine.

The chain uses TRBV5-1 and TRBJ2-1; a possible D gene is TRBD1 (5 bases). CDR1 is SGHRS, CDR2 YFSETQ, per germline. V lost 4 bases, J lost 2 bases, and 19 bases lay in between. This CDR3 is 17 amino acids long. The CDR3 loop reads CASSRGLTSSTYNEQFF. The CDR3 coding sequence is TGCGCCAGCAGCAGGGGCCTGACCTCGAGCACCTACAATGAGCAGTTCTTC.

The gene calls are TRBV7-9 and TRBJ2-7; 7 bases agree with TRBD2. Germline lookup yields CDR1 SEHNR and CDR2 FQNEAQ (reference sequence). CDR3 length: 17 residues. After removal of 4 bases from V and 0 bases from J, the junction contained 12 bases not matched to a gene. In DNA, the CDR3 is TGTGCCAGCAGCTCCCCCGGGGAGGGCGGGAACTCCTACGAGCAGTACTTC. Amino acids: CASSSPGEGGNSYEQYF.

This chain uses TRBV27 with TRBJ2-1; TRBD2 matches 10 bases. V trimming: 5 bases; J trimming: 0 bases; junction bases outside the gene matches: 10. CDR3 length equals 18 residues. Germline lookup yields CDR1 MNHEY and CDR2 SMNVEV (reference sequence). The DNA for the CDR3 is TGTGCCAGCAGTCATGCTAGCGGGAGTTTCCGCTCCTACAATGAGCAGTTCTTC. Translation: CASSHASGSFRSYNEQFF.

The CDR3 protein is CASSVGFGLAGVSGANVLTF. CDR3 nucleotide sequence: TGTGCCAGCAGCGTAGGGTTTGGGCTAGCGGGAGTCTCTGGGGCCAACGTCCTGACTTTC. The chain links TRBV9 to TRBJ2-6; 10 bases are shared with TRBD2. V gave up 0 bases and J gave up 0 bases; unmatched junction bases: 9. CDR1 is SGDLS and CDR2 is YYNGEE in the germline V gene. This CDR3 spans 20 amino acids.

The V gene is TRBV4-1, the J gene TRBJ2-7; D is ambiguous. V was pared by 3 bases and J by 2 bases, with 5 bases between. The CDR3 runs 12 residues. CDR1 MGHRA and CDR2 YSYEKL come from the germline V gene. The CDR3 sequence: CASSQGTYEQYF. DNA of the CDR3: TGCGCCAGCAGCCAGGGAACCTACGAGCAGTACTTC.

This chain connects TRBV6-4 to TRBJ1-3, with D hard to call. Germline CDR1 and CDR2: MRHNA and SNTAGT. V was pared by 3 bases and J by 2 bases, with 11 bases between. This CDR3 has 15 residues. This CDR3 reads CASSEFYGPGNTIYF. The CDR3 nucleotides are TGTGCCAGCAGTGAATTTTACGGCCCTGGAAACACCATATATTTT.

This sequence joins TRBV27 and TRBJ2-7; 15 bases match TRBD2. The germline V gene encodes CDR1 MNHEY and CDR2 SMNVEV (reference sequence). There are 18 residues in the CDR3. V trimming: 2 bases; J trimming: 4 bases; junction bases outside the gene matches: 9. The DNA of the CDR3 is TGTGCCAGCAGTTTACGCCCCGGGACTAGCGGGAGGATATACGAGCAGTACTTC. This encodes CASSLRPGTSGRIYEQYF.

The CDR3 nucleotides read TGTGAGAAAAGATTCGGACTAGCGGATGACAATGAGCAGTTCTTC. This gives the protein CEKRFGLADDNEQFF. This chain connects TRBV25-1 to TRBJ2-1; TRBD2 aligns across 10 bases. Germline values: CDR1 MGHDK, CDR2 SYGVNS. The CDR3 covers 15 residues.

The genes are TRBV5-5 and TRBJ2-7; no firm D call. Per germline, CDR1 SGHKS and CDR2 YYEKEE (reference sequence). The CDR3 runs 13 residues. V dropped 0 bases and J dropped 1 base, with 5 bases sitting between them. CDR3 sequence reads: CASSLEGSYEQYF. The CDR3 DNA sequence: TGTGCCAGCAGCTTGGAAGGTTCCTACGAGCAGTACTTC.

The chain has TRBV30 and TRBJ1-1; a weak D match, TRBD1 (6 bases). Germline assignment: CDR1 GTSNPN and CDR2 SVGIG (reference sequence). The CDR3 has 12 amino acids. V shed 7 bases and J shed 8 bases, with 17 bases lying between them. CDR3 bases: TGTGCCTCACTCAAGCGACAGGAGGAAGCTTTCTTT. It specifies CASLKRQEEAFF.

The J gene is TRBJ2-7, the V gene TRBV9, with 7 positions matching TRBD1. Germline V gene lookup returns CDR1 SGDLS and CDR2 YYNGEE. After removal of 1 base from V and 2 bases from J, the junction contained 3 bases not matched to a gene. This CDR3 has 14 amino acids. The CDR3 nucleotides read TGTGCCAGCAGCGTAAGCGGACAGGCCTACGAGCAGTACTTC. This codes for CASSVSGQAYEQYF.

CDR3 region: CATSDPTGPTEAFF. For the CDR3, the DNA is TGTGCCACCAGTGATCCGACAGGTCCCACTGAAGCTTTCTTT. The chain couples TRBV24-1 to TRBJ1-1, with D perhaps matching TRBD1 (6 bases). The CDR3 has 14 residues. Trimming stripped 3 bases from V and 4 bases from J, with 11 bases between. The germline V gene encodes CDR1 KGHDR and CDR2 SFDVKD.

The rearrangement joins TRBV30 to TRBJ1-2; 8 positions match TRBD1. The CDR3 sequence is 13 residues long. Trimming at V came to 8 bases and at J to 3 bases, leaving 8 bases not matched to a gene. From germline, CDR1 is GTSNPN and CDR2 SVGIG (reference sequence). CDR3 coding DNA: TGTGCCACCAGACAGGGGCCCTACTATGGCTACACCTTC. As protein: CATRQGPYYGYTF.

The CDR3 loop reads CASSYGTGGPNTEAFF. DNA for the CDR3: TGTGCCAGCAGTTACGGAACAGGGGGCCCGAACACTGAAGCTTTCTTT. The chain recombines TRBV6-5 with TRBJ1-1; TRBD1 matches 9 bases. With 2 bases clipped from V and 1 base from J, the junction kept 5 bases outside the gene matches. This CDR3 has 16 residues. Germline-derived CDR1 and CDR2 are MNHEY and SVGAGI.

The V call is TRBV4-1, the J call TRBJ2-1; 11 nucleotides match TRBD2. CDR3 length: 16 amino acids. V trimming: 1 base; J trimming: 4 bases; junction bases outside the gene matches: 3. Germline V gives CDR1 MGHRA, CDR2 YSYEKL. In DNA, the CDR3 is TGCGCCAGCAGCCAAGGGCTAGCGGGGGGTTACAATGAGCAGTTCTTC. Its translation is CASSQGLAGGYNEQFF.

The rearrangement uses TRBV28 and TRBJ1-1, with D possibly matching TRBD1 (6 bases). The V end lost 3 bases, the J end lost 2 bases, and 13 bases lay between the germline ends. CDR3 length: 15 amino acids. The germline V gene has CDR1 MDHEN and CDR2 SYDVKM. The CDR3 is CASSFPQGLNTEAFF. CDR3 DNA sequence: TGTGCCAGCAGTTTCCCACAGGGCCTAAACACTGAAGCTTTCTTT.

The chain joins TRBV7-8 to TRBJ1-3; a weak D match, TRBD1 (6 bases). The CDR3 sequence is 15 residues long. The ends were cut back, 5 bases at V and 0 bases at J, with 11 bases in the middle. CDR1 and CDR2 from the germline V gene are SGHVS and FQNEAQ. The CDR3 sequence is CASSTGTNSGNTIYF. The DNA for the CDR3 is TGTGCCAGCAGCACCGGGACAAACTCTGGAAACACCATATATTTT.

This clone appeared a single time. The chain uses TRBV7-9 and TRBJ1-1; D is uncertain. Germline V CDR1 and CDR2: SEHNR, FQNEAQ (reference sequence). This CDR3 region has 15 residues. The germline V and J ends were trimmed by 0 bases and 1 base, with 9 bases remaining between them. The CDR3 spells CASSLAPSGNTEAFF. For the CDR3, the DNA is TGTGCCAGCAGCTTAGCCCCAAGTGGGAACACTGAAGCTTTCTTT.

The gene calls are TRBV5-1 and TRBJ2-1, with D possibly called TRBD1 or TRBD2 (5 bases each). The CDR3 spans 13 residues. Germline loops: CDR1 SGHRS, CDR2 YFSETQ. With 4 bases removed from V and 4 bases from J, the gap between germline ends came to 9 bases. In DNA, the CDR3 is TGCGCCAGCAGCCAGGGCGGGTACAATGAGCAGTTCTTC. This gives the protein CASSQGGYNEQFF.

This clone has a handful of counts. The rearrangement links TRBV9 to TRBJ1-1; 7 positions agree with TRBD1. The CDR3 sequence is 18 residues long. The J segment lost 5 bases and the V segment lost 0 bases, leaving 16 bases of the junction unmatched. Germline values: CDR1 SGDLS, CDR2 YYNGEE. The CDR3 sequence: CASSVDGGLTGVKTEAFF. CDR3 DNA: TGTGCCAGCAGCGTAGATGGGGGGTTAACAGGGGTTAAGACTGAAGCTTTCTTT. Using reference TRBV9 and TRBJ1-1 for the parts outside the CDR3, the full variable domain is DSGVTQTPKHLITATGQRVTLRCSPRSGDLSVYWYQQSLDQGLQFLIQYYNGEERAKGNILERFSAQQFPDLHSELNLSSLELGDSALYFCASSVDGGLTGVKTEAFFGQGTRLTVV.

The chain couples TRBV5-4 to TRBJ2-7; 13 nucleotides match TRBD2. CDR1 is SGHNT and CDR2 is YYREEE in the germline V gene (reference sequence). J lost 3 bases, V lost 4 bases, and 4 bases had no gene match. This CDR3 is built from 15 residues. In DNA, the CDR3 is TGTGCCAGCAGCGGAAGGACTAGCGGGAGCTACGAGCAGTACTTC. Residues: CASSGRTSGSYEQYF.

The CDR3 DNA sequence: TGTGCCAGTAGTATCCGACTAGCGGAGCAGTTCTTC. Translated, it gives CASSIRLAEQFF. The genes are TRBV19 and TRBJ2-1; 8 nucleotides match TRBD2. The CDR3 contains 12 residues. Trimming cost V 3 bases and J 10 bases; bases outside gene matches: 2. Germline V CDR1 and CDR2: LNHDA, SQIVND (reference sequence).

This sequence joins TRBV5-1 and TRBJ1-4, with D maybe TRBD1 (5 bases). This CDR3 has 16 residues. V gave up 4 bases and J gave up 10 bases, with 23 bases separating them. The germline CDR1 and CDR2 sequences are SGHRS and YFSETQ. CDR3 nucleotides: TGCGCCAGCAGCCGAGAAGAAGATGGGACGGCCGGAAAACTGTTTTTT. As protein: CASSREEDGTAGKLFF.

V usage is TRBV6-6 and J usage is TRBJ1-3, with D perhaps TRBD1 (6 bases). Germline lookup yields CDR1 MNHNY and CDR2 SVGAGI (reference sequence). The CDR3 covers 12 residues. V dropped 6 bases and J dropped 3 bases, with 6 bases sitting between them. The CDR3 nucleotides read TGTGCCAGCAGGGACAGTGGAAACACCATATATTTT. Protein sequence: CASRDSGNTIYF.

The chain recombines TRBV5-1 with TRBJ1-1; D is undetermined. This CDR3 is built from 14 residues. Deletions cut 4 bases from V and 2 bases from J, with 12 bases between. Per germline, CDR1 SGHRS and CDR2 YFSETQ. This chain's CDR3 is CASSAGGTNTEAFF. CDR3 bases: TGCGCCAGCAGCGCGGGAGGCACAAACACTGAAGCTTTCTTT.

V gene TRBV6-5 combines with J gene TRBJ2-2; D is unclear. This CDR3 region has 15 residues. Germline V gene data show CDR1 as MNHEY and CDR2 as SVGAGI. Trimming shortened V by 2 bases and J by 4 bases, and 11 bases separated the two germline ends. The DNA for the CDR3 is TGTGCCAGCAGTTACCTCCGAGACGGCACCGGGGAGCTGTTTTTT. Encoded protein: CASSYLRDGTGELFF.

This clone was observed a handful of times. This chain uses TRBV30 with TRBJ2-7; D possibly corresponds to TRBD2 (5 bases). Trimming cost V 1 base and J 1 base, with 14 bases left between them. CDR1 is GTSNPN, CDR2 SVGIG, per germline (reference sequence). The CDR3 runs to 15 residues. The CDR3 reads CAWSAKDFGSYEQYF. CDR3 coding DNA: TGTGCCTGGAGTGCAAAGGACTTCGGTTCCTACGAGCAGTACTTC.

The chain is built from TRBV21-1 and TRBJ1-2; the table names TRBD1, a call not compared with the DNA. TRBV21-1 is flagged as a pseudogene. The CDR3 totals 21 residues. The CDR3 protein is CASSKGEGGGLSSCANYGYTF. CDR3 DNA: TGTGCCAGCAGCAAAGGAGAAGGGGGCGGACTAAGTAGTTGTGCTAACTATGGCTACACCTTC.

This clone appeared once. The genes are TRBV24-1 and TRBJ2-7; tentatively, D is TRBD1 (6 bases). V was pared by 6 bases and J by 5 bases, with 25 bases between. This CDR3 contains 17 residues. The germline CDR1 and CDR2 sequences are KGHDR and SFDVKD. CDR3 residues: CATSLIEAGVLSHEQYF. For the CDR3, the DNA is TGTGCCACCAGTTTAATTGAGGCAGGGGTATTATCTCACGAGCAGTACTTC.

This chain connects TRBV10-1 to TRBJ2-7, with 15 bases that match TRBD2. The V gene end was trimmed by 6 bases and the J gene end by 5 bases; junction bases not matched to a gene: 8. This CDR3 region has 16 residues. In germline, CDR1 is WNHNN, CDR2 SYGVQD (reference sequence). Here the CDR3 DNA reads TGCGCCAGCAGCGGGACTAGCGGGAGGTTTGTTAACGAGCAGTACTTC. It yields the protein CASSGTSGRFVNEQYF.

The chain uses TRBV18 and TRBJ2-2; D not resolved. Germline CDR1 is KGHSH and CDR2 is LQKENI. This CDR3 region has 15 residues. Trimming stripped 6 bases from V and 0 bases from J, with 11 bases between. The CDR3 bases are TGTGCCAGCTCGCAAGGGTTAACGAACACCGGGGAGCTGTTTTTT. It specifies CASSQGLTNTGELFF.

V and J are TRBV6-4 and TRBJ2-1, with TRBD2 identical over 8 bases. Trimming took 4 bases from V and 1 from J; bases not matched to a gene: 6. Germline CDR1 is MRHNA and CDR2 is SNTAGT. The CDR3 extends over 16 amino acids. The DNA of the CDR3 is TGTGCCAGCAGTGTACAAGCGGGAGAGTCCTACAATGAGCAGTTCTTC. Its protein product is CASSVQAGESYNEQFF.